Presented here are 27 T cell receptor beta chains from one specimen sequenced in a study of T cells in Graves' hyperthyroidism and ophthalmopathy (dated by TCRdb to 2018 to 2020). Library preparation was by multiplex PCR. Sequenced using an Illumina HiSeq 2000. The TCR beta CDR3 regions were amplified from RNA transcripts. The TCR CDR3 was subjected to a first round of RT-PCR using the HTBI primer set and the Qiagen OneStep RT-PCR kit. Starting from the raw public reads, TCRdb applied fastp trimming at Q25, assembled clones with MiXCR and retained in-frame beta chains. For every CDR3 protein sequence, its rows merge into one entry that carries the most common genes and DNA. Recorded for this sample are approximately 640,000 distinct CDR3 sequences; about 17% of them occurred a single time. Less than 4.5% of the sample belongs to the ten largest clones. Sample: blood. All receptors come from a woman in her twenties or thirties with Graves' hyperthyroidism.

The J gene is TRBJ2-5, the V gene TRBV9, with D perhaps TRBD1 (6 bases). With 5 bases removed from V and 4 bases from J, the gap between germline ends came to 21 bases. This CDR3 has 16 residues. Germline V lookup: CDR1 SGDLS, CDR2 YYNGEE. This chain's CDR3 is CASSGRGGQGGETQYF. The CDR3 DNA sequence: TGTGCCAGCAGTGGTAGAGGGGGTCAAGGTGGAGAGACCCAGTACTTC.

This clonotype has ten or more counts. This chain joins TRBV30 and TRBJ2-7; TRBD1 matches at 7 bases. V lost 1 base and J lost 5; bases outside the gene matches: 14. The CDR3 is 16 amino acids. Germline V gene sequence: CDR1 GTSNPN, CDR2 SVGIG (reference sequence). The CDR3 sequence: CAWSAPLPRGLNEQYF. DNA of the CDR3: TGTGCCTGGAGTGCCCCATTACCGAGGGGGCTTAACGAGCAGTACTTC.

This clonotype appeared a few times. The gene calls are TRBV20-1 and TRBJ2-7, with D perhaps TRBD2 (5 bases). Trimming stripped 6 bases from V and 2 bases from J, with 17 bases between. The CDR3 loop spans 14 amino acids. Per germline, CDR1 DFQATT and CDR2 SNEGSKA (reference sequence). CDR3: CSAPTRLRAYEQYF. Written as DNA, the CDR3 is TGCAGTGCACCTACTAGGCTTAGGGCCTACGAGCAGTACTTC.

This clonotype was detected ten times or more. This chain joins TRBV28 and TRBJ2-7; 9 bases match TRBD2. The CDR3 runs 14 residues. The J segment lost 3 bases and the V segment lost 6 bases, leaving 6 bases of the junction unmatched. Germline CDR1 MDHEN, CDR2 SYDVKM. The CDR3 DNA sequence: TGTGCCAGCAGGTCCGCGGGGGGGCTCTACGAGCAGTACTTC. This gives the protein CASRSAGGLYEQYF.

The V gene is TRBV11-3, the J gene TRBJ2-2; possible D gene TRBD2, 6 bases. V lost 1 base and J lost 3, with 12 bases in between. The CDR3 has 16 amino acids. Per the germline V gene, CDR1 is SGHNT and CDR2 is YENEEA. CDR3 sequence (DNA): TGTGCCAGCAGCTTAGTAGTTAGCGGTGACACCGGGGAGCTGTTTTTT. It specifies CASSLVVSGDTGELFF.

The table lists this clonotype with many counts. The chain employs TRBV28 and TRBJ2-1, with D possibly being TRBD2 (7 bases). The V gene's germline CDR1 is MDHEN and CDR2 SYDVKM. V was cut by 7 bases and J by 7 bases, with 20 bases left in between. This CDR3 comprises 15 residues. For the CDR3, the DNA is TGTGCCAGCACCGAGGGGGGGCTAGCTTTTAATGAGCAGTTCTTC. It yields the protein CASTEGGLAFNEQFF. The full variable domain, in which reference TRBV28 and TRBJ2-1 provide the parts outside the CDR3, is DVKVTQSSRYLVKRTGEKVFLECVQDMDHENMFWYRQDPGLGLRLIYFSYDVKMKEKGDIPEGYSVSREKKERFSLILESASTNQTSMYLCASTEGGLAFNEQFFGPGTRLTVL.

This clonotype was seen ten or more times. The chain links TRBV3-1 to TRBJ2-3; 10 bases fit TRBD2. This CDR3 is 17 amino acids long. Germline trimming cut 6 bases from V and 5 bases from J; bases unmatched to any gene: 14. Germline assignment: CDR1 LGHDT and CDR2 YNNKEL (reference sequence). CDR3: CASRKAPGLATGDTQYF. The CDR3 DNA reads TGTGCCAGCAGGAAGGCCCCGGGACTAGCGACGGGAGATACGCAGTATTTT.

V is TRBV9 and J is TRBJ2-1, with 8 bases aligning to TRBD2. Germline-derived CDR1 and CDR2 are SGDLS and YYNGEE. This CDR3 contains 14 residues. Trimming at V came to 3 bases and at J to 8 bases, leaving 7 bases not matched to a gene. The CDR3 protein is CASSAELAAYEQFF. Written as DNA, the CDR3 is TGTGCCAGCAGCGCCGAACTAGCGGCCTATGAGCAGTTCTTC.

The chain has TRBV12-3 or TRBV12-4 and TRBJ2-7; D may be TRBD1 (6 bases). The CDR3 has 14 amino acids. V dropped 7 bases and J dropped 0 bases, with 13 bases sitting between them. CDR3 DNA sequence: TGTGCCAGCACTCAACAGGGATCCTCCTACGAGCAGTACTTC. Residues: CASTQQGSSYEQYF.

CDR3 DNA: TGTGCCAGCAGTCGACTAGCGGGAGGGCAAGGGGAGCTGTTTTTT. This encodes CASSRLAGGQGELFF. J is TRBJ2-2 and V is TRBV3-1; 14 bases agree with TRBD2. CDR3 length: 15 residues. V dropped 6 bases and J dropped 8; count of bases not matched to a gene: 5. In germline, CDR1 is LGHDT, CDR2 YNNKEL (reference sequence).

This clonotype has at least ten counts. The V and J genes are TRBV3-1 and TRBJ2-5; TRBD1 is a possible D gene (6 bases). CDR1 and CDR2 from the germline V gene are LGHDT and YNNKEL (reference sequence). CDR3 size: 14 residues. Trimming removed 3 bases from V and 1 base from J, with 9 bases in between. The CDR3 loop is CASSQGAGQETQYF. The DNA of the CDR3 is TGTGCCAGCAGCCAGGGGGCTGGCCAAGAGACCCAGTACTTC.

The table lists this clonotype with a few counts. The chain joins TRBV4-1 to TRBJ2-1; the D gene is possibly TRBD2 (6 bases). The germline V and J ends were trimmed by 1 base and 2 bases, with 15 bases remaining between them. Looked up from germline, CDR1 is MGHRA and CDR2 is YSYEKL. CDR3 size: 17 residues. The CDR3, as DNA: TGCGCCAGCAGCCAAGTGGGGCGGGAAATCCCCTACAATGAGCAGTTCTTC. Protein product: CASSQVGREIPYNEQFF.

This clonotype has ten or more counts. V and J are TRBV28 and TRBJ2-2, with D uncertain. V lost 5 bases to trimming and J lost 5 bases, with 12 bases between them. The length of the CDR3 is 14 residues. CDR1 and CDR2 from the germline V gene are MDHEN and SYDVKM. The CDR3 region is CASSITPWTGELFF. The CDR3 DNA reads as TGTGCCAGCAGTATTACCCCTTGGACCGGGGAGCTGTTTTTT.

A few counts support this clonotype. The chain combines TRBV24-1 with TRBJ2-1, with D perhaps matching TRBD2 (6 bases). Germline lookup yields CDR1 KGHDR and CDR2 SFDVKD. V was shortened by 1 base and J by 5 bases, with 14 bases between the two germline ends. This CDR3 has 16 amino acids. CDR3 region: CATSDLSGDRHNEQFF. CDR3 DNA: TGTGCCACCAGTGATTTATCGGGGGATCGGCACAATGAGCAGTTCTTC.

This clonotype was recorded a few times. The CDR3: CASSLYGPAGATDTQYF. The CDR3 region has the DNA TGTGCCAGCAGCTTATATGGCCCAGCAGGAGCCACAGATACGCAGTATTTT. This sequence joins TRBV7-6 and TRBJ2-3; no clear D. This CDR3 is built from 17 residues. V was clipped by 2 bases and J by 2 bases, with 17 bases between them. In germline, CDR1 is SGHVS, CDR2 FNYEAQ.

The CDR3 region has the DNA TGTGCCATCGGTGCAGGGACCAATGAGCAGTTCTTC. As protein: CAIGAGTNEQFF. V usage is TRBV10-3 and J usage is TRBJ2-1; D could derive from TRBD1 or TRBD2 (5 bases each). V lost 8 bases to trimming and J lost 6 bases, with 11 bases between them. Per germline, CDR1 ENHRY and CDR2 SYGVKD. The CDR3 runs to 12 residues.

The chain joins TRBV3-1 to TRBJ2-7, with 10 bases that match TRBD2. The junction had 13 bases not matched to a gene; V was cut back by 11 bases and J by 3 bases. Looked up from germline, CDR1 is LGHDT and CDR2 is YNNKEL (reference sequence). The CDR3 consists of 15 residues. The CDR3 protein is CACTEGASGSYEQYF. In DNA form, the CDR3 reads TGTGCCTGCACCGAAGGGGCTAGCGGGAGCTACGAGCAGTACTTC.

A few counts support this clonotype. The J gene is TRBJ1-5, the V gene TRBV4-2, with a weak D call TRBD1 (5 bases). Germline-derived CDR1 and CDR2 are LGHNA and YNFKEQ. The CDR3 sequence is 17 residues long. Trimming took 2 bases from V and 0 from J, leaving 14 bases between them. CDR3 DNA sequence: TGTGCCAGCAGCCAATACCGGGGCAGGAGTAGCAATCAGCCCCAGCATTTT. Translated, it gives CASSQYRGRSSNQPQHF.

This clonotype was counted at least ten times. The rearrangement uses TRBV12-3 or TRBV12-4 and TRBJ2-7, with TRBD2 matching 13 bases. This CDR3 spans 15 amino acids. V was clipped by 5 bases and J by 1 base; unmatched bases: 2. CDR3 sequence (DNA): TGTGCCAGCAGTAGGGGACTAGCGGGATCCTACGAGCAGTACTTC. This translates into CASSRGLAGSYEQYF.

This clonotype was counted at least ten times. The chain uses TRBV7-9 and TRBJ2-7; possible D gene TRBD2, 5 bases. Germline CDR1 SEHNR, CDR2 FQNEAQ (reference sequence). V lost 5 bases, J lost 3 bases, and 11 bases lay in between. The CDR3 extends over 13 amino acids. CDR3 sequence reads: CASSPPADYEQYF. The CDR3 nucleotides are TGTGCCAGCAGCCCCCCAGCGGACTACGAGCAGTACTTC.

This sequence joins TRBV28 and TRBJ2-4, with 7 bases that match TRBD2. V was clipped by 4 bases and J by 0 bases; unmatched bases: 6. Germline CDR1 reads MDHEN; CDR2 reads SYDVKM. The CDR3 covers 16 residues. The CDR3 DNA follows: TGTGCCAGCAGTTGGGGGGGGTTTGAAGCCAAAAACATTCAGTACTTC. Its translation: CASSWGGFEAKNIQYF.

The chain employs TRBV12-3 or TRBV12-4 and TRBJ1-2; perhaps TRBD1 as D (5 bases). CDR3 length equals 13 residues. Deletions cut 5 bases from V and 7 bases from J, with 14 bases between. CDR3 in amino acids: CASSHQGFIGYTF. In nucleotides, the CDR3 is TGTGCCAGCAGTCATCAGGGATTTATTGGCTACACCTTC.

Ten or more counts support this clonotype. The chain carries TRBV7-2 and TRBJ2-2; D perhaps matches TRBD2 (5 bases). The CDR3 consists of 15 residues. Germline values: CDR1 SGHTA, CDR2 FQGNSA. With 2 bases removed from V and 0 bases from J, the gap between germline ends came to 7 bases. The CDR3 DNA sequence: TGTGCCAGCAGCTTATTCGGGGCGAACACCGGGGAGCTGTTTTTT. This sequence encodes CASSLFGANTGELFF.

This clonotype was seen repeatedly, ten times or more. The V and J genes are TRBV20-1 and TRBJ2-1; TRBD2 aligns across 11 bases. The ends lost 0 bases at V and 4 bases at J; junction bases unmatched: 8. Germline loops: CDR1 DFQATT, CDR2 SNEGSKA (reference sequence). The CDR3 sequence is 17 residues long. CDR3 sequence: CSARDISGRARYNEQFF. The CDR3 region has the DNA TGCAGTGCTAGAGATATTAGCGGGAGGGCGAGGTACAATGAGCAGTTCTTC.

This clonotype was counted many times. The genes are TRBV12-3 or TRBV12-4 and TRBJ2-5, with TRBD1 matching over 7 bases. The CDR3 length is 15 residues. Germline trimming cut 5 bases from V and 1 base from J; bases unmatched to any gene: 7. CDR3 residues: CASSPQGQPQETQYF. CDR3 nucleotide sequence: TGTGCCAGCAGTCCCCAGGGACAGCCCCAAGAGACCCAGTACTTC.

In its sample, this clonotype was seen many times. The chain couples TRBV25-1 to TRBJ1-1; 11 nucleotides agree with TRBD1. V was clipped by 7 bases and J by 6 bases; unmatched bases: 4. Germline CDR1 and CDR2: MGHDK and SYGVNS. The CDR3 contains 13 residues. The CDR3, as DNA: TGTGCCAGCACATGGACAGGGGGCTCTGAAGCTTTCTTT. Amino acids: CASTWTGGSEAFF.

J is TRBJ2-5 and V is TRBV27; a weak D match, TRBD2 (5 bases). The CDR3 loop spans 15 amino acids. The germline CDR1 and CDR2 sequences are MNHEY and SMNVEV (reference sequence). V gave up 6 bases and J gave up 4 bases, with 18 bases separating them. CDR3 protein: CASRPLTRVGETQYF. CDR3 sequence (DNA): TGTGCCAGCAGGCCACTCACTAGAGTCGGAGAGACCCAGTACTTC.